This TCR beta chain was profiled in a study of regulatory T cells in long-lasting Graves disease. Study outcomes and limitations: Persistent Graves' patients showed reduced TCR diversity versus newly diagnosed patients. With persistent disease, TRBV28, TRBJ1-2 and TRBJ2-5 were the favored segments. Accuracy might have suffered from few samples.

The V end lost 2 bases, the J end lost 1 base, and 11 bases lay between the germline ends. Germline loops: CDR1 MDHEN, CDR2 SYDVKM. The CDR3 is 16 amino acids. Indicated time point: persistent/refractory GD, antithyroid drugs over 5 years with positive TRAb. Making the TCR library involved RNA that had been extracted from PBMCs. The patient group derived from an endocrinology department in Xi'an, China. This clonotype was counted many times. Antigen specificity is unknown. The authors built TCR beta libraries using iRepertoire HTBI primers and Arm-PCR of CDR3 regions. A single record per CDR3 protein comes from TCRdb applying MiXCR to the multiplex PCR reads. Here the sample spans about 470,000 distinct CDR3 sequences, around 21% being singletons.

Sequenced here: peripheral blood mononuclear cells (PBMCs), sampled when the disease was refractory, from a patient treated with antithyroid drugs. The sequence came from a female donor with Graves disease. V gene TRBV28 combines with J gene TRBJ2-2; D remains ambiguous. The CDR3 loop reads CASSLTVRRNTGELFF. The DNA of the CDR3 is TGTGCCAGCAGTTTAACCGTACGTCGGAACACCGGGGAGCTGTTTTTT.